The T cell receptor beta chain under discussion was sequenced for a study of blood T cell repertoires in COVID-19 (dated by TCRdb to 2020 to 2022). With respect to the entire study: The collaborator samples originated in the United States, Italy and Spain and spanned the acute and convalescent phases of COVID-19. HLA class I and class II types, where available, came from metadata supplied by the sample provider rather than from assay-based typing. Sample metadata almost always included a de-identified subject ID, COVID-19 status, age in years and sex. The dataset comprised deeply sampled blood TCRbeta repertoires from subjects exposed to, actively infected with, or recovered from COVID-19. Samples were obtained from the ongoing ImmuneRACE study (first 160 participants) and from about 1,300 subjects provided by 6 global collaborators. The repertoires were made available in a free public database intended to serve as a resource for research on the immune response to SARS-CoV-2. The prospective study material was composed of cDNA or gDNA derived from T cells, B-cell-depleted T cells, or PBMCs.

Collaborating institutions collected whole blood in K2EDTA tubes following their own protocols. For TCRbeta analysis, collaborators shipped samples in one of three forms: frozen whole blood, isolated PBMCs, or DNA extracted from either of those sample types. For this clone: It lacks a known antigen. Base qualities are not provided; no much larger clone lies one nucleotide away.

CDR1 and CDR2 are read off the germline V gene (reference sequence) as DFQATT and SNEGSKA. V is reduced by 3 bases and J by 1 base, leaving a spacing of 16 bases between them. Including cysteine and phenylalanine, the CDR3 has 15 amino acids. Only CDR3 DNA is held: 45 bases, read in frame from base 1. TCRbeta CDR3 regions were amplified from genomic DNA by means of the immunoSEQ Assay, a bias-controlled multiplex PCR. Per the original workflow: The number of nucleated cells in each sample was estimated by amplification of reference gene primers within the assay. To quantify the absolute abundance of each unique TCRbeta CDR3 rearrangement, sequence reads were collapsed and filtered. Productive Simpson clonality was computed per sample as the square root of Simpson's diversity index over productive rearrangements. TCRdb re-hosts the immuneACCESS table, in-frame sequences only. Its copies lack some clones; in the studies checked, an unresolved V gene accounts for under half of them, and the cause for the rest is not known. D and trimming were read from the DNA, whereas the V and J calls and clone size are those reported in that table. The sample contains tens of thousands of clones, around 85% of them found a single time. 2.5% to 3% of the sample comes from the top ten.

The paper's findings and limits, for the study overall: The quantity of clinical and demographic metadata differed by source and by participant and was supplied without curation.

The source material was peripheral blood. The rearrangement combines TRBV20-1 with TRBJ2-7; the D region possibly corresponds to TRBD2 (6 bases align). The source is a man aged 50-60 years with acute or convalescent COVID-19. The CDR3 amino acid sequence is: CSASDLGGVSYEQYF. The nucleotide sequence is TGCAGTGCTAGTGATTTAGGCGGGGTTTCCTACGAGCAGTACTTC.